The 20 T cell receptor beta chains below were found in one sample sequenced in a study of blood T cell repertoires in COVID-19. TCRdb keeps only in-frame clones here, not all; method: immunoSEQ multiplex PCR. The repertoire holds over 200,000 clones, with 81% as singletons. Sample: PBMCs or T cells enriched from blood (not recorded which). These receptor sequences come from a woman aged 45 to 65 with acute COVID-19.

This clone has more than one count but fewer than ten. The CDR3 DNA reads as TGTGCCAGCAGCTTAGATGCCCCCCTATCAGCGGAGTTCTACAATGAGCAGTTCTTC. It codes for CASSLDAPLSAEFYNEQFF. The rearrangement uses TRBV11-2 and TRBJ2-1, with D tentatively TRBD2 (5 bases). This CDR3 region has 19 residues. CDR1 SGHAT and CDR2 FQNNGV come from the germline V gene. V was clipped by 0 bases and J by 3 bases, with 21 bases between them.

The chain is built from TRBV11-1 and TRBJ2-7; possible D gene TRBD2, 6 bases. Germline V gives CDR1 SGHAT, CDR2 FQDESV (reference sequence). V lost 4 bases to trimming and J lost 1 base, with 14 bases between them. The CDR3 covers 15 residues. The DNA of the CDR3 is TGTGCCAGCAGCTATATAGCGGAAAAATCCTACGAGCAGTACTTC. Translating it yields CASSYIAEKSYEQYF.

The chain carries TRBV28 and TRBJ2-5, with 10 nucleotides matching TRBD2. Germline V gene lookup returns CDR1 MDHEN and CDR2 SYDVKM. The CDR3 consists of 16 residues. The ends lost 1 base at V and 1 base at J; junction bases unmatched: 3. The CDR3 DNA is TGTGCCAGCAGTTTATCTCGGACTAGCGGCCAAGAGACCCAGTACTTC. Its protein product is CASSLSRTSGQETQYF.

This clone was seen a few times. CDR3 protein: CASSENRRDEQFF. DNA of the CDR3: TGTGCCAGCAGTGAGAATCGACGGGATGAGCAGTTCTTC. This chain connects TRBV6-4 to TRBJ2-1; D unresolved. The CDR3 runs to 13 residues. Per the germline V gene, CDR1 is MRHNA and CDR2 is SNTAGT. Trimming stripped 3 bases from V and 8 bases from J, with 11 bases between.

The chain joins TRBV28 to TRBJ2-3; a possible D gene is TRBD2 (5 bases). This CDR3 has 12 amino acids. In germline, CDR1 is MDHEN, CDR2 SYDVKM. V lost 4 bases, J lost 5 bases, and 7 bases lay in between. CDR3 region: CASSSRGDTQYF. In DNA, the CDR3 is TGTGCCAGCAGTTCTCGGGGAGATACGCAGTATTTT.

This clone has more than one count but fewer than ten. The J gene is TRBJ1-6, the V gene TRBV7-2; a weak D match, TRBD1 (5 bases). The CDR3 is 15 residues long. The V end was cut by 2 bases, the J end by 10 bases, with 15 bases between. Germline CDR1 is SGHTA and CDR2 is FQGNSA. This CDR3 reads CASSLLLQGLSPLHF. CDR3 sequence (DNA): TGTGCCAGCAGCTTATTGCTCCAGGGTTTATCACCCCTCCACTTT.

The chain joins TRBV5-1 to TRBJ2-1; the match to TRBD1 covers 8 bases. The germline V gene has CDR1 SGHRS and CDR2 YFSETQ. The CDR3 is 14 amino acids. V was pared by 4 bases and J by 6 bases, with 6 bases of the junction left unmatched. CDR3 in amino acids: CASSGGQGFNEQFF. The CDR3 DNA is TGCGCCAGCAGCGGCGGACAGGGCTTCAATGAGCAGTTCTTC.

This clone came up once. The J gene is TRBJ2-3, the V gene TRBV5-1, with TRBD1 as a possible D gene (6 bases). The CDR3 loop spans 15 amino acids. Germline V lookup: CDR1 SGHRS, CDR2 YFSETQ. V shed 0 bases and J shed 4 bases, with 12 bases lying between them. The CDR3 loop is CASSLVSGVADTQYF. In DNA, the CDR3 is TGCGCCAGCAGCTTGGTCTCAGGGGTGGCAGATACGCAGTATTTT. Combining the CDR3 with reference TRBV5-1 and TRBJ2-3 gives the whole variable domain KAGVTQTPRYLIKTRGQQVTLSCSPISGHRSVSWYQQTPGQGLQFLFEYFSETQRNKGNFPGRFSGRQFSNSRSEMNVSTLELGDSALYLCASSLVSGVADTQYFGPGTRLTVL.

The rearrangement joins TRBV23-1 to TRBJ1-1; TRBD1 aligns across 7 bases. TRBV23-1 is sorted into the ORF group, with uncertain function. V shed 2 bases, J shed 8 bases, and the junction held 5 bases outside the gene matches. This CDR3 contains 13 residues. CDR3 sequence: CASSQQGQKEAFF. The CDR3 DNA sequence: TGCGCCAGCAGTCAACAGGGACAGAAAGAAGCTTTCTTT.

The chain joins TRBV27 to TRBJ2-7; 11 bases are a match to TRBD1. J was trimmed by 0 bases and V by 8 bases; bases with no gene match: 12. The CDR3 extends over 17 amino acids. Germline CDR1 is MNHEY and CDR2 is SMNVEV (reference sequence). The CDR3 loop is CASARTTGTGGSYEQYF. DNA for the CDR3: TGTGCCAGCGCCCGAACCACCGGGACAGGGGGCTCCTACGAGCAGTACTTC.

The chain is built from TRBV6-5 and TRBJ1-1; 8 bases agree with TRBD1. Germline lookup yields CDR1 MNHEY and CDR2 SVGAGI. This CDR3 region has 13 residues. Losses at the gene ends were 4 bases for V and 6 bases for J; bases not matched to a gene: 4. The CDR3 region has the DNA TGTGCCAGCAGTTCCGCGGACAGGGCTGAAGCTTTCTTT. Residues: CASSSADRAEAFF.

The rearrangement joins TRBV19 to TRBJ1-5; TRBD1 is a possible D gene (6 bases). The CDR3 covers 18 residues. The V gene's germline CDR1 is LNHDA and CDR2 SQIVND (reference sequence). The germline V and J ends were trimmed by 4 bases and 0 bases, with 19 bases remaining between them. The CDR3 region is CASSNAPIQGYSNQPQHF. The CDR3 DNA reads TGTGCCAGTAGTAATGCGCCTATCCAGGGGTATAGCAATCAGCCCCAGCATTTT.

The chain joins TRBV27 to TRBJ1-1; D unresolved. CDR1 and CDR2 from the germline V gene are MNHEY and SMNVEV (reference sequence). V was trimmed by 4 bases and J by 10 bases, leaving 10 bases between them. This CDR3 is built from 11 residues. The CDR3 here is CASSSYRGAFF. CDR3 bases: TGTGCCAGCAGTTCGTATCGAGGAGCTTTCTTT.

The chain uses TRBV30 and TRBJ2-1; the match to TRBD1 covers 8 bases. Germline CDR1 reads GTSNPN; CDR2 reads SVGIG (reference sequence). The CDR3 has 15 amino acids. V was pared by 1 base and J by 8 bases, with 10 bases of the junction left unmatched. In DNA, the CDR3 is TGTGCCTGGAGTGCATTTGCAGGGACAGGCTATGAGCAGTTCTTC. Amino acids: CAWSAFAGTGYEQFF.

This clone was counted only a few times. The chain carries TRBV18 and TRBJ2-7, with D possibly matching TRBD2 (6 bases). The CDR3 totals 16 residues. Germline CDR1 and CDR2: KGHSH and LQKENI. Trimming removed 0 bases at V and 0 bases at J, with 12 bases between. DNA for the CDR3: TGTGCCAGCTCACCACCCCACGGGAGCTCCTCCTACGAGCAGTACTTC. The encoded protein is CASSPPHGSSSYEQYF.

This chain joins TRBV28 and TRBJ1-5; D is uncertain. The CDR3 spans 15 residues. Looked up from germline, CDR1 is MDHEN and CDR2 is SYDVKM. Trimming left V 6 bases short and J 5 bases short, with 17 bases between. CDR3 sequence reads: CASSLSFMDYQPQHF. CDR3 nucleotide sequence: TGTGCCAGCAGCCTTTCTTTCATGGACTATCAGCCCCAGCATTTT.

CDR3 DNA: TGTGCCTGGAGTATCTCAGAGAACACTGAAGCTTTCTTT. It translates to CAWSISENTEAFF. This chain uses TRBV30 with TRBJ1-1; D remains ambiguous. This CDR3 is 13 amino acids long. Germline lookup yields CDR1 GTSNPN and CDR2 SVGIG (reference sequence). The germline V and J ends were trimmed by 2 bases and 1 base, with 8 bases remaining between them.

In this sample, this clone turned up once. V is TRBV19 and J is TRBJ2-3; 8 bases are shared with TRBD1. V gave up 3 bases and J gave up 3 bases; unmatched junction bases: 8. This CDR3 is built from 16 residues. The germline V gene encodes CDR1 LNHDA and CDR2 SQIVND (reference sequence). As DNA, the CDR3 is TGTGCCAGTAGTATCGGACAGGGTGGAAGAACAGATACGCAGTATTTT. Its translation is CASSIGQGGRTDTQYF. The full variable domain, rest sourced from reference TRBV19 and TRBJ2-3, is DGGITQSPKYLFRKEGQNVTLSCEQNLNHDAMYWYRQDPGQGLRLIYYSQIVNDFQKGDIAEGYSVSREKKESFPLTVTSAQKNPTAFYLCASSIGQGGRTDTQYFGPGTRLTVL.

The V and J genes are TRBV2 and TRBJ1-1, with no clear D. V lost 6 bases and J 2 bases, leaving 7 bases between the germline ends. Germline V lookup: CDR1 SNHLY, CDR2 FYNNEI. CDR3 size: 12 residues. The CDR3 nucleotides read TGTGCCAGCAGGCCGGTAAACACTGAAGCTTTCTTT. This codes for CASRPVNTEAFF.

The V and J genes are TRBV19 and TRBJ2-6, with 10 bases identical to TRBD2. The CDR3 consists of 19 residues. The V segment lost 7 bases and the J segment 0 bases; nucleotides outside the gene matches: 12. In germline, CDR1 is LNHDA, CDR2 SQIVND (reference sequence). The CDR3 loop reads CASKGASGRPSSGANVLTF. The DNA for the CDR3 is TGTGCCAGTAAGGGGGCTAGCGGGAGACCCAGCTCTGGGGCCAACGTCCTGACTTTC.